One and the same sample provided the 14 T cell receptor beta chains below, sequenced in a study of T cell repertoires in cytomegalovirus infection (dated by TCRdb to between 2018 and 2021). Sequencing used an Illumina HiSeq 1500. TCRdb handled the public reads itself, with Q25 trimming in fastp and clone calling in MiXCR, and kept productive beta chains. Every CDR3 protein is listed once, alongside the most common genes and DNA of its rows. In this sample the table shows about 830,000 distinct CDR3 sequences, 32% of which occur a single time. The ten largest clones represent roughly 12% of the sample. Their antigen targets remain unknown. The meaning of the sample's treatment or condition label: in vitro stimulation with specific CMV peptide epitopes to enrich CMV-specific T cells. Sequenced material: cultured CD8+ T cells from PBMCs, taken from culture after CMV antigen stimulation. Receptors were obtained from a human donor in good health (CMV status not recorded). Some clones in this sample may be carry-over from other donors' samples.

This clonotype was counted a few times. The chain employs TRBV7-9 and TRBJ1-2; 8 bases line up with TRBD1. Germline loops: CDR1 SEHNR, CDR2 FQNEAQ (reference sequence). J gave up 5 bases and V 4 bases, and 9 bases lay outside the gene matches. The CDR3 is made up of 15 amino acids. CDR3 in amino acids: CASSYGQGRPYGYTF. The DNA for the CDR3 is TGTGCCAGCAGCTACGGACAGGGTCGGCCGTATGGCTACACCTTC.

This chain joins TRBV4-2 and TRBJ2-1; no firm D call. Trimming removed 4 bases from V and 2 bases from J, with 12 bases in between. The CDR3 has 15 residues. Germline V gene data show CDR1 as LGHNA and CDR2 as YNFKEQ. In nucleotides, the CDR3 is TGTGCCAGCAGCCCGTTCCTCCCAACCTACAATGAGCAGTTCTTC. Residues: CASSPFLPTYNEQFF.

J is TRBJ2-1 and V is TRBV6-5; tentative D call: TRBD2 (6 bases). The germline CDR1 and CDR2 sequences are MNHEY and SVGAGI. This CDR3 comprises 15 residues. V was cut by 2 bases and J by 7 bases, with 15 bases left in between. This chain's CDR3 is CASSYLFTGENEQFF. CDR3 bases: TGTGCCAGCAGTTACCTTTTCACGGGGGAGAATGAGCAGTTCTTC.

This chain joins TRBV27 and TRBJ2-1, with D perhaps matching TRBD2 (5 bases). This CDR3 is built from 14 residues. Germline V gene data show CDR1 as MNHEY and CDR2 as SMNVEV (reference sequence). The germline V and J ends were trimmed by 5 bases and 8 bases, with 16 bases remaining between them. The CDR3 DNA reads as TGTGCCAGCAGTCCCACCCGTCGGGGTGATGAGCAGTTCTTC. As protein: CASSPTRRGDEQFF.

The sample holds a few counts of this clonotype. The V gene is TRBV7-2, the J gene TRBJ2-3; 10 bases are shared with TRBD2. This CDR3 has 16 residues. Germline CDR1 reads SGHTA; CDR2 reads FQGNSA. Germline trimming cut 4 bases from V and 3 bases from J; bases unmatched to any gene: 7. The DNA of the CDR3 is TGTGCCAGCAGCTGGCATAGCGGGGGGTTAACAGATACGCAGTATTTT. This gives the protein CASSWHSGGLTDTQYF.

The chain is built from TRBV7-6 and TRBJ1-4; D may be TRBD1 (5 bases). The germline V and J ends were trimmed by 5 bases and 3 bases, with 19 bases remaining between them. CDR1 is SGHVS, CDR2 FNYEAQ, per germline. The CDR3 is 17 residues long. The CDR3 reads CASSLLTVGASNEKLFF. The DNA for the CDR3 is TGTGCCAGCAGCCTTCTGACAGTCGGGGCGTCTAATGAAAAACTGTTTTTT.

This clonotype was seen ten or more times. Given a much more abundant clone one base away, this may be a read error. J is TRBJ2-2 and V is TRBV7-2, with D uncertain. V lost 2 bases and J lost 5, with 3 bases in between. The CDR3 has 12 amino acids. Germline lookup yields CDR1 SGHTA and CDR2 FQGNSA. In DNA form, the CDR3 reads TGTGCCAGCAGCTTAAAGACCGGGGAGCTGTTTTTT. Translation: CASSLKTGELFF.

This clonotype was seen many times. The chain is built from TRBV7-2 and TRBJ2-5, with D possibly TRBD2 on 7 matching bases. The germline V gene has CDR1 SGHTA and CDR2 FQGNSA. This CDR3 region has 16 residues. The ends were cut back, 1 base at V and 3 bases at J, with 15 bases in the middle. This CDR3 is CASSLVGGGLEETQYF. The CDR3 nucleotides are TGTGCCAGCAGCTTAGTAGGGGGGGGCCTAGAAGAGACCCAGTACTTC.

V gene TRBV25-1 combines with J gene TRBJ1-1; D not certain. Per the germline V gene, CDR1 is MGHDK and CDR2 is SYGVNS. CDR3 length equals 13 residues. Trimming cost V 1 base and J 4 bases, with 7 bases left between them. The CDR3: CASSEFWGTEAFF. The DNA of the CDR3 is TGTGCCAGCAGTGAATTTTGGGGCACTGAAGCTTTCTTT.

Only a few counts were recorded for this clonotype. CDR3 sequence: CASSEGQGARVYGYTF. CDR3 bases: TGTGCCAGCAGTGAAGGACAGGGGGCGCGGGTCTATGGCTACACCTTC. The chain carries TRBV6-1 and TRBJ1-2; TRBD1 agrees at 10 bases. The CDR3 covers 16 residues. Per germline, CDR1 MNHNS and CDR2 SASEGT. V lost 1 base to trimming and J lost 4 bases; unmatched junction nucleotides: 6.

In this sample, this clonotype turned up a few times. The V and J genes are TRBV6-5 and TRBJ2-1; D ambiguous. The V gene's germline CDR1 is MNHEY and CDR2 SVGAGI. V was clipped by 8 bases and J by 5 bases, with 10 bases between them. The CDR3 is 12 amino acids. In DNA, the CDR3 is TGTGCCAGCCTTGACGGGCACAATGAGCAGTTCTTC. As protein: CASLDGHNEQFF.

The chain uses TRBV27 and TRBJ2-3, with 9 positions matching TRBD2. The CDR3 has 14 amino acids. Germline-derived CDR1 and CDR2 are MNHEY and SMNVEV (reference sequence). With V trimmed by 5 bases and J by 5 bases, 5 bases remained unmatched. Here the CDR3 DNA reads TGTGCCAGCAGTACAACAGCGGGGGGAGATACGCAGTATTTT. Its protein product is CASSTTAGGDTQYF.

This clonotype showed up just a few times. The rearrangement links TRBV6-1 to TRBJ2-5; TRBD1 or TRBD2 may be the D gene (5 bases each). Germline V lookup: CDR1 MNHNS, CDR2 SASEGT. The CDR3 is 16 residues long. Trimming removed 1 base from V and 1 base from J, with 13 bases in between. CDR3 region: CASSEGGTTLQETQYF. CDR3 coding DNA: TGTGCCAGCAGTGAAGGGGGGACCACACTCCAAGAGACCCAGTACTTC.

This clonotype was recorded a few times. V gene TRBV28 combines with J gene TRBJ1-6; perhaps TRBD1 as D (5 bases). Trimming cost V 5 bases and J 10 bases, with 21 bases left between them. The CDR3 is made up of 16 amino acids. CDR1 and CDR2 (germline): MDHEN, SYDVKM. CDR3 protein: CASSQSWERTQSPLHF. CDR3 nucleotides: TGTGCCAGCAGTCAATCATGGGAGCGGACACAGTCACCCCTCCACTTT.